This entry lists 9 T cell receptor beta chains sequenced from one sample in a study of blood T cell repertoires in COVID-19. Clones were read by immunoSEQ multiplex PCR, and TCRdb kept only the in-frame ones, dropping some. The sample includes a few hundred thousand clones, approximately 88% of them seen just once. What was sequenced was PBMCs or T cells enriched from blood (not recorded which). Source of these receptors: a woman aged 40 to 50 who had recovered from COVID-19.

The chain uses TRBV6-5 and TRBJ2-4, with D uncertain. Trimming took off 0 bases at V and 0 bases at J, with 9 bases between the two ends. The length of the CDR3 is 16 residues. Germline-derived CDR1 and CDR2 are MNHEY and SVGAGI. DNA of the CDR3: TGTGCCAGCAGTTACTCCGGTTCCCTAGCCAAAAACATTCAGTACTTC. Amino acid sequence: CASSYSGSLAKNIQYF.

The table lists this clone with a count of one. The CDR3 loop reads CASNWLDTQYF. CDR3 coding DNA: TGTGCCAGCAATTGGCTAGATACGCAGTATTTT. J is TRBJ2-3 and V is TRBV28; the D is unclear. This CDR3 region has 11 residues. Germline CDR1 and CDR2: MDHEN and SYDVKM. Trimming cost V 7 bases and J 5 bases, with 7 bases left between them.

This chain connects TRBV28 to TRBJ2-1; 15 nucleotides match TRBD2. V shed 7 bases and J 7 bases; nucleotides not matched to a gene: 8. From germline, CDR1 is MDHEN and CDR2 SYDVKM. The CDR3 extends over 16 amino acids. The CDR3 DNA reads TGTGCCAGCACCTCAGGACTAGCGGGAGGGGGGAATGAGCAGTTCTTC. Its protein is CASTSGLAGGGNEQFF.

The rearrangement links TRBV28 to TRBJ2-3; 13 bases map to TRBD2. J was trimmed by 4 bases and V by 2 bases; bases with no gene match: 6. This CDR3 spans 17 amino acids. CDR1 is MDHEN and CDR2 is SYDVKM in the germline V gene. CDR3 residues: CASSLRTSGRWADTQYF. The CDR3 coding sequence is TGTGCCAGCAGTTTACGGACTAGCGGGAGATGGGCAGATACGCAGTATTTT.

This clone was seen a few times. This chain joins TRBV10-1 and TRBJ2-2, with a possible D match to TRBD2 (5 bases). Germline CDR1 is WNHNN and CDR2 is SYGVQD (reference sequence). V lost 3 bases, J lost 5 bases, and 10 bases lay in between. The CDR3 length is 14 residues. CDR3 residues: CASSEGPGTGELFF. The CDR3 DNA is TGCGCCAGCAGTGAAGGCCCGGGGACCGGGGAGCTGTTTTTT.

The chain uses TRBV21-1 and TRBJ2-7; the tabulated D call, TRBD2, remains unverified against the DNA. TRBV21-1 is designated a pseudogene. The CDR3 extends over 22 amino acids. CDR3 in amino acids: CASSKDRGWVAGAPTIGYEQYF. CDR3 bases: TGTGCCAGCAGCAAAGATAGGGGGTGGGTAGCGGGAGCCCCGACGATTGGATACGAGCAGTACTTC.

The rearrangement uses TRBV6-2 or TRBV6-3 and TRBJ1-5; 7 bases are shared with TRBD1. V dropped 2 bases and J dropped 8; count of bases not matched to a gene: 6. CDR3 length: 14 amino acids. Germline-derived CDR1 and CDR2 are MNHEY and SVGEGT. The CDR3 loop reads CASSYQGTAKPQHF. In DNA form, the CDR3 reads TGTGCCAGCAGTTACCAAGGGACAGCTAAGCCCCAGCATTTT.

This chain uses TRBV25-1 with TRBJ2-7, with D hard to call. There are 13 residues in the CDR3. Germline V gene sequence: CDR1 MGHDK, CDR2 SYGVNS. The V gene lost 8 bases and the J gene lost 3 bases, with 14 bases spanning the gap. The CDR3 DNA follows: TGTGCCAGCGCCCCGACTGGAAACTACGAGCAGTACTTC. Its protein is CASAPTGNYEQYF.

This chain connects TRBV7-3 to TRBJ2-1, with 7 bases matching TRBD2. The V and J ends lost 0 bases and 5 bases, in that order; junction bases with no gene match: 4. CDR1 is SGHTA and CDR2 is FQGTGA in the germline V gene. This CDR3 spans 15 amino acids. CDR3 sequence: CASSLTQAGNNEQFF. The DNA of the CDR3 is TGTGCCAGCAGCTTAACGCAAGCGGGGAACAATGAGCAGTTCTTC.